This record looks at one T cell receptor (beta chain) sequence and its context. The data were produced by immunoSEQ multiplex PCR, yet TCRdb's version contains in-frame clones alone and is incomplete. The data hold around 83,000 clones, with roughly nine tenths observed a single time. The data derive from a study of T cell responses to AZD1222 COVID-19 vaccine. CDR3 length equals 14 residues. Trimming left V 2 bases short and J 8 bases short, with 15 bases between. The germline V gene encodes CDR1 SNHLY and CDR2 FYNNEI. The chain carries TRBV2 and TRBJ1-2; tentatively, D is TRBD1 (6 bases). This TCR came from an adult in good health. The sequencing used peripheral blood, collected on day 0 of AZD1222 vaccination. The CDR3 bases are TGTGCCAGCAGTGAAAATCCTGCAGGGGACGGCTACACCTTC. Translating it yields CASSENPAGDGYTF.